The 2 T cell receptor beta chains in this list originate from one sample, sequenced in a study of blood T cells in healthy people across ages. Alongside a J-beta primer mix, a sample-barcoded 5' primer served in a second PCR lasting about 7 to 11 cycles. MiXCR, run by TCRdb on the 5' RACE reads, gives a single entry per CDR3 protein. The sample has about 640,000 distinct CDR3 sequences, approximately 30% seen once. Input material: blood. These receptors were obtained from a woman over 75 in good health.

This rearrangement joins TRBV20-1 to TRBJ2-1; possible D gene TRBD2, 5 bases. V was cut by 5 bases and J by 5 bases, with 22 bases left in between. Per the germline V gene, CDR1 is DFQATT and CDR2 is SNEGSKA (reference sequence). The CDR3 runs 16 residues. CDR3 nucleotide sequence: TGCAGTGCTGGAGGCGGCCTGTCGGCTACCCACAATGAGCAGTTCTTC. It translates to CSAGGGLSATHNEQFF.

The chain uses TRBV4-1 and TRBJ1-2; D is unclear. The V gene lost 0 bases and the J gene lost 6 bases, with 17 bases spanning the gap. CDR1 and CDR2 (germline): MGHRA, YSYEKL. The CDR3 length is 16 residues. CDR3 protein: CASSQDLGRTKDGYTF. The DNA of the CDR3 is TGCGCCAGCAGCCAAGATCTGGGCAGGACCAAAGATGGCTACACCTTC.